These T cell receptor beta chains were read from a single sample in a study of TIL therapy for anti-PD-1-resistant metastatic lung cancer. The repertoire was sequenced with immunoSEQ multiplex PCR; TCRdb's copy has only in-frame clones and lacks some. The repertoire includes more than 5,000 clones, around three fifths of them detected once, and around 5.4% sits in the top ten. Sequences were derived from tumor tissue, sampled at baseline. The receptor source for this set is a person between 30 and 79 years old with non-small cell lung cancer. Each CDR3 is given with its conserved first and last residue. Each record gives: D gene, clone size, J gene, V gene, CDR3 protein, CDR3 DNA. The D gene is left open where the match is weak. Where a row states a size, it is once, few, many or the class of an expanded clone; other rows omit it.

TRBD1,few,TRBJ1-6,TRBV6-5,CASSRGQVNSPLHF,TGTGCCAGCAGTAGGGGACAGGTGAATTCACCCCTCCACTTT
-,-,TRBJ2-2,TRBV19,CASSMGRDTGELFF,TGTGCCAGTAGTATGGGACGGGACACCGGGGAGCTGTTTTTT
-,-,TRBJ1-2,TRBV4-3,CAGGVAANYGYTF,TGCGCCGGGGGGGTGGCAGCTAACTATGGCTACACCTTC
TRBD2,once,TRBJ2-3,TRBV10-3,CAISEWGGSDTQYF,TGTGCCATCAGTGAGTGGGGGGGGTCAGATACGCAGTATTTT
-,-,TRBJ2-1,TRBV11-1,CASSRGRAVGGYEQFF,TGTGCCAGCAGCCGCGGGCGGGCAGTCGGGGGCTATGAGCAGTTCTTC
-,once,TRBJ2-3,TRBV7-2,CASSPMGSGVDTQYF,TGTGCCAGCAGCCCCATGGGGAGCGGCGTGGATACGCAGTATTTT
-,-,TRBJ2-7,TRBV3-1/TRBV3-2,CASSHTTEKATYEQYF,TGTGCCAGCAGCCACACTACAGAAAAAGCAACCTACGAGCAGTACTTC
TRBD1,few,TRBJ1-3,TRBV28,CASSFGGQGYSGNTIYF,TGTGCCAGCAGTTTCGGGGGACAGGGGTACTCTGGAAACACCATATATTTT
-,-,TRBJ2-7,TRBV28,CASSQPAIPYEQYF,TGTGCCAGCAGCCAACCAGCGATACCCTACGAGCAGTACTTC
TRBD1,once,TRBJ2-7,TRBV14,CASSQDPGQGIDEQYF,TGTGCCAGCAGCCAAGATCCGGGACAGGGTATCGACGAGCAGTACTTC
TRBD1,-,TRBJ2-1,TRBV9,CASSVGTGGYNEQFF,TGTGCCAGCAGCGTAGGGACAGGGGGCTACAATGAGCAGTTCTTC
TRBD1,once,TRBJ1-6,TRBV7-3,CASSPGQGASNSPLHF,TGTGCCAGCAGCCCGGGACAGGGGGCTTCGAATTCACCCCTCCACTTT
-,-,TRBJ2-3,TRBV5-3,CARSLAKALVQYF,TGTGCCAGAAGCTTGGCCAAGGCCTTGGTGCAGTATTTT
-,few,TRBJ1-5,TRBV6-2/TRBV6-3,CASSYSSSGLFALRPQHF,TGTGCCAGCAGTTACTCGAGTTCGGGACTATTTGCCCTCAGGCCCCAGCATTTT
-,-,TRBJ2-3,TRBV6-5,CASSYVGRSTDTQYF,TGTGCCAGCAGTTACGTTGGTCGGTCGACAGATACGCAGTATTTT
TRBD2,-,TRBJ2-3,TRBV28,CASRPRGAGGSTDTQYF,TGTGCCAGCCGCCCAAGGGGAGCGGGGGGATCCACAGATACGCAGTATTTT
TRBD1,-,TRBJ1-5,TRBV24-1,CATSDPVRGGEPQHF,TGTGCCACCAGTGACCCGGTCAGGGGGGGCGAGCCCCAGCATTTT
-,-,TRBJ1-2,TRBV19,CASFSLAGANYGYTF,TGTGCCAGTTTTAGCCTGGCAGGCGCAAACTATGGCTACACCTTC
-,-,TRBJ2-5,TRBV11-2,CASSLAAGAQETQYF,TGTGCCAGCAGCCTGGCGGCGGGGGCGCAAGAGACCCAGTACTTC
TRBD1,few,TRBJ1-1,TRBV10-3,CAISEPTGHTEAFF,TGTGCCATCAGTGAGCCGACAGGGCACACTGAAGCTTTCTTT
-,-,TRBJ2-7,TRBV7-2,CASSHHTSRGTSPYEQYF,TGTGCCAGCAGCCACCACACTTCTCGCGGGACTTCTCCCTACGAGCAGTACTTC
-,once,TRBJ2-6,TRBV28,CASSLGSGANVLTF,TGTGCCAGCAGCCTAGGGTCTGGGGCCAACGTCCTGACTTTC
-,few,TRBJ2-1,TRBV6-2/TRBV6-3,CASSSIIAASYNEQFF,TGTGCCAGCAGTTCTATCATAGCGGCTTCCTACAATGAGCAGTTCTTC
-,-,TRBJ2-1,TRBV7-2,CASSPSGGVNEQFF,TGTGCCAGCAGCCCCTCCGGCGGGGTCAATGAGCAGTTCTTC
-,-,TRBJ2-5,TRBV28,CASSPPLIGGLQTQYF,TGTGCCAGCAGTCCGCCCTTAATAGGCGGGTTACAGACCCAGTACTTC
TRBD1,-,TRBJ2-7,TRBV5-1,CASSPGTGTYEQYF,TGCGCCAGCAGCCCCGGGACAGGAACCTACGAGCAGTACTTC
TRBD2,medium-sized,TRBJ2-2,TRBV7-2,CASSPLGSGRATGELFF,TGTGCCAGCAGCCCCCTGGGTAGCGGGAGGGCCACCGGGGAGCTGTTTTTT
TRBD1,-,TRBJ1-1,TRBV13,CASSRDRVNMSTEAFF,TGTGCCAGCAGCCGGGACAGGGTGAATATGAGCACTGAAGCTTTCTTT
TRBD1,-,TRBJ2-5,TRBV30,CAWSPGQGVQETQYF,TGTGCCTGGAGTCCTGGACAGGGGGTACAAGAGACCCAGTACTTC
-,once,TRBJ2-3,TRBV7-2,CASSYYTDTQYF,TGTGCCAGCAGCTACTACACAGATACGCAGTATTTT
-,once,TRBJ2-1,TRBV5-1,CASSLPREAYNEQFF,TGCGCCAGCAGCTTGCCGAGAGAAGCATACAATGAGCAGTTCTTC
-,few,TRBJ2-2,TRBV2,CASSDRFTGELFF,TGTGCCAGCAGTGATCGGTTCACCGGGGAGCTGTTTTTT
-,few,TRBJ2-2,TRBV27,CASSLIGAENTGELFF,TGTGCCAGCAGTTTAATAGGGGCAGAGAACACCGGGGAGCTGTTTTTT
TRBD1,-,TRBJ2-1,TRBV24-1,CATSGIAGGSYNEQFF,TGTGCCACCAGTGGAATCGCAGGGGGTTCCTACAATGAGCAGTTCTTC
-,-,TRBJ2-1,TRBV18,CASSRSLGRPAVF,TGTGCCAGCTCACGAAGCTTGGGAAGGCCCGCGGTCTTC
-,-,TRBJ2-1,TRBV28,CATLRDSIYNEQFF,TGTGCCACCCTAAGGGACTCCATCTACAATGAGCAGTTCTTC
TRBD1,few,TRBJ2-5,TRBV7-8,CASSSKPQGVLGTQYF,TGTGCCAGCAGCTCTAAACCACAGGGGGTATTGGGGACCCAGTACTTC
-,-,TRBJ2-2,TRBV7-9,CASSLALSGELFF,TGTGCCAGCAGCTTAGCTCTGTCCGGGGAGCTGTTTTTT
-,-,TRBJ1-2,TRBV28,CASSSPDRYYGYTF,TGTGCCAGCAGTTCCCCGGACCGATACTATGGCTACACCTTC
-,-,TRBJ2-3,TRBV14,CASSPSGRYTDTQYF,TGTGCCAGCAGCCCCTCAGGGCGGTACACAGATACGCAGTATTTT
TRBD2,-,TRBJ2-5,TRBV11-2,CASSLRLAVTQETQYF,TGTGCCAGCAGCTTAAGGCTAGCGGTCACACAAGAGACCCAGTACTTC
-,-,TRBJ2-5,TRBV6-4,CASSVWVFRRGETQYF,TGTGCCAGCAGTGTTTGGGTCTTTCGGAGAGGGGAGACCCAGTACTTC